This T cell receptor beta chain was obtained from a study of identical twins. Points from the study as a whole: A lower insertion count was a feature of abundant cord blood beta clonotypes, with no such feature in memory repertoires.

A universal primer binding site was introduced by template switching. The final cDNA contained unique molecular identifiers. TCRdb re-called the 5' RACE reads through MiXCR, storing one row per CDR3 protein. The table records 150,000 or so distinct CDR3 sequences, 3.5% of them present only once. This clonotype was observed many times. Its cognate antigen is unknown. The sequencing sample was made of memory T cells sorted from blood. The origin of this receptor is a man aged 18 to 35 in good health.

CDR3 coding DNA: TGTGCCAGCAGCTTGATCGCAGGGATGAACACTGAAGCTTTCTTT. As protein: CASSLIAGMNTEAFF. The chain is built from TRBV7-3 and TRBJ1-1, with D perhaps matching TRBD1 (5 bases). This CDR3 has 15 residues. The germline V gene encodes CDR1 SGHTA and CDR2 FQGTGA. Trimming removed 3 bases at V and 0 bases at J, with 11 bases between.